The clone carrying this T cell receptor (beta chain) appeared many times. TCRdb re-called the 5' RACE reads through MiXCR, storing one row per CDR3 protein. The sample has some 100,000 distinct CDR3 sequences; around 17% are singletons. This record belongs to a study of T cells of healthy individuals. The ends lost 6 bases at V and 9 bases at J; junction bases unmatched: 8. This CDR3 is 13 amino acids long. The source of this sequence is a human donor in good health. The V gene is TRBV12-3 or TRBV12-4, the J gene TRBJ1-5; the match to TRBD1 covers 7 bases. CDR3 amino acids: CASSKQGSRPQHF. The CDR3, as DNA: TGTGCCAGCAGCAAACAGGGGTCACGGCCCCAGCATTTT.